This TCR beta chain was identified in a study of CD8+CD57+ T cells in acquired aplastic anemia. The template for TCR beta VDJ and CDR3 sequence profiling was genomic DNA. One entry per CDR3 protein, called by TCRdb with MiXCR from the reads. The data show about 220,000 distinct CDR3 sequences, with 34% seen just once and 1.1% held by the top ten. This clonotype was counted many times. The CDR3 consists of 15 residues. Per the germline V gene, CDR1 is LGHNA and CDR2 is YNFKEQ. The V segment lost 2 bases and the J segment 7 bases; nucleotides outside the gene matches: 4. The chain is built from TRBV4-2 and TRBJ1-6, with 8 bases matching TRBD1. The sequencing input was sorted CD4+, CD8+, or CD8+CD57+ T cells (not recorded which) from PBMCs. The receptor was isolated from a human donor in good health, serving as a control. CDR3 protein: CASSQIGQGNSPLHF. CDR3 DNA sequence: TGTGCCAGCAGCCAAATTGGACAGGGAAATTCACCCCTCCACTTT.